Sequencing of this T cell receptor (beta chain) was carried out in a study of shared clonotypes between healthy human individuals. Generated by immunoSEQ multiplex PCR, the TCRdb table keeps only in-frame clones and is missing some. The data contain fewer than 400,000 clones, 74% of them singletons. The CDR3 runs 16 residues. V was clipped by 4 bases and J by 6 bases; unmatched bases: 8. The V gene's germline CDR1 is LNHDA and CDR2 SQIVND (reference sequence). The table lists this clone with a few counts. Its antigen is unknown. Findings and limits, study-wide: The study found about 5% of naive CD4 clonotypes shared across a handful of donors. In having few donors, the study represented limited genetic and exposure-history diversity.

The source of this sequence is a man aged 25-45 years in good health. The sequencing sample was made of memory CD4+ T cells sorted from blood. Subset meaning: CD45RA-negative fraction. J is TRBJ1-5 and V is TRBV19, with 11 bases identical to TRBD1. The CDR3 sequence: CASSTPRTGGTQPQHF. Written as DNA, the CDR3 is TGTGCCAGTAGTACACCAAGGACAGGGGGCACTCAGCCCCAGCATTTT.